The 30 T cell receptor beta chains given below trace back to one sample, sequenced in a study of blood T cell repertoires in COVID-19. Sequenced by immunoSEQ multiplex PCR; TCRdb stores in-frame clones only, minus some. The sample holds 35,000 to 45,000 clones, 70% to 80% seen once. Sequencing input: peripheral blood. These receptors were obtained from a man aged 55 to 69 with active COVID-19.

This clone was found a few times. This chain connects TRBV18 to TRBJ2-5; 12 bases line up with TRBD2. After removal of 4 bases from V and 2 bases from J, the junction contained 8 bases not matched to a gene. The CDR3 runs to 17 residues. Germline lookup yields CDR1 KGHSH and CDR2 LQKENI. The CDR3: CASSRSTSGGTQETQYF. The CDR3, as DNA: TGTGCCAGCTCACGATCGACTAGCGGGGGAACACAAGAGACCCAGTACTTC.

The CDR3 DNA reads as TGTGCCAGCAGCGCCGAGGGACTAGCGGGGAGAGAGACCCAGTACTTC. Encoded protein: CASSAEGLAGRETQYF. The chain is built from TRBV7-6 and TRBJ2-5; 13 bases are shared with TRBD2. This CDR3 region has 16 residues. The junction had 7 bases not matched to a gene; V was cut back by 5 bases and J by 4 bases. Looked up from germline, CDR1 is SGHVS and CDR2 is FNYEAQ.

The V call is TRBV25-1, the J call TRBJ2-5; 8 bases agree with TRBD2. The junction had 10 bases not matched to a gene; V was cut back by 6 bases and J by 4 bases. CDR1 and CDR2 (germline): MGHDK, SYGVNS. The length of the CDR3 is 15 residues. The CDR3 DNA reads as TGTGCCAGCAGCCCTTTGGGGGCGGGAGGAGAGACCCAGTACTTC. It is translated as CASSPLGAGGETQYF.

The chain combines TRBV14 with TRBJ1-2; a possible D gene is TRBD1 (5 bases). The germline V and J ends were trimmed by 4 bases and 8 bases, with 14 bases remaining between them. Germline CDR1 is SGHDN and CDR2 is FVKESK. CDR3 length equals 13 residues. The DNA for the CDR3 is TGTGCCAGCAGCCCAAGACAGATGGACGGCTACACCTTC. This gives the protein CASSPRQMDGYTF.

The J gene is TRBJ1-1, the V gene TRBV18; maybe TRBD1 (6 bases). V gave up 0 bases and J gave up 11 bases, with 16 bases separating them. The CDR3 runs to 14 residues. The germline V gene has CDR1 KGHSH and CDR2 LQKENI. The CDR3 coding sequence is TGTGCCAGCTCACCACCAGGGGGATCCCATAGGGCTTTCTTT. It specifies CASSPPGGSHRAFF.

The genes are TRBV5-5 and TRBJ1-2; 7 nucleotides match TRBD1. The germline CDR1 and CDR2 sequences are SGHKS and YYEKEE (reference sequence). Trimming took 4 bases from V and 6 from J; bases not matched to a gene: 9. The CDR3 consists of 14 residues. The CDR3 sequence is CASSPHRGLDGYTF. The CDR3 nucleotides are TGTGCCAGCAGCCCACACAGGGGCCTCGATGGCTACACCTTC.

This clone turned up a few times. J is TRBJ1-2 and V is TRBV6-2 or TRBV6-3; a weak D match, TRBD1 (5 bases). Trimming removed 2 bases from V and 8 bases from J, with 12 bases in between. Per germline, CDR1 MNHEY and CDR2 SVGEGT. The CDR3 length is 13 residues. The CDR3 spells CASSYPPPGGYTF. CDR3 nucleotides: TGTGCCAGCAGTTACCCTCCGCCAGGGGGCTACACCTTC.

The V call is TRBV11-2, the J call TRBJ2-7, with D uncertain. The germline V gene has CDR1 SGHAT and CDR2 FQNNGV. The CDR3 is 14 residues long. V dropped 8 bases and J dropped 4 bases, with 18 bases sitting between them. CDR3 DNA sequence: TGTGCCAGCGCCCGGAGTCAGCTCGTTTACGAGCAGTACTTC. Its translation: CASARSQLVYEQYF.

This clone was seen only once. The DNA of the CDR3 is TGTGCCAGCAGTTACGGATCACCGGGGACTGAAGCTTTCTTT. Translation: CASSYGSPGTEAFF. This sequence joins TRBV6-2 or TRBV6-3 and TRBJ1-1; no definite D call. The germline V and J ends were trimmed by 2 bases and 5 bases, with 12 bases remaining between them. This CDR3 region has 14 residues. The germline V gene encodes CDR1 MNHEY and CDR2 SVGEGT.

This rearrangement joins TRBV30 to TRBJ1-4; D gene ambiguous. The CDR3 totals 12 residues. The germline V gene has CDR1 GTSNPN and CDR2 SVGIG (reference sequence). V shed 2 bases and J shed 10 bases, with 11 bases lying between them. This CDR3 reads CAWSLSRRKLFF. The CDR3 DNA follows: TGTGCCTGGAGTCTGTCCCGGAGAAAACTGTTTTTT.

V usage is TRBV15 and J usage is TRBJ2-3; D ambiguous. Trimming removed 5 bases at V and 2 bases at J, with 11 bases between. CDR3 length: 14 residues. CDR1 LNHNV and CDR2 YYDKDF come from the germline V gene (reference sequence). CDR3 region: CATSLMEPTDTQYF. For the CDR3, the DNA is TGTGCCACCAGCCTAATGGAGCCCACAGATACGCAGTATTTT.

The chain employs TRBV6-5 and TRBJ2-7, with 8 bases that match TRBD1. The CDR3 is 13 amino acids. After removal of 4 bases from V and 9 bases from J, the junction contained 8 bases not matched to a gene. CDR1 is MNHEY and CDR2 is SVGAGI in the germline V gene. In DNA, the CDR3 is TGTGCCAGCAGTTTAGACGGGACAGGAACGCAGTACTTC. Protein sequence: CASSLDGTGTQYF.

J is TRBJ1-1 and V is TRBV18; maybe TRBD1 (5 bases). The CDR3 loop spans 15 amino acids. Trimming pared 4 bases from V and 1 base from J, leaving 13 bases between. CDR1 is KGHSH, CDR2 LQKENI, per germline. Here the CDR3 DNA reads TGTGCCAGCTCACGACAGTCCTATCGGAACACTGAAGCTTTCTTT. Protein: CASSRQSYRNTEAFF.

The chain employs TRBV13 and TRBJ1-2, with TRBD1 matching over 9 bases. The germline gives CDR1 PRHDT, CDR2 FYEKMQ (reference sequence). V lost 5 bases, J lost 6 bases, and 10 bases stayed unmatched. The CDR3 runs to 15 residues. CDR3 nucleotide sequence: TGTGCCAGCAGCATCGGGACAGGGAATAAACATGGCTACACCTTC. Amino acids: CASSIGTGNKHGYTF. The full variable domain, its missing parts supplied by reference TRBV13 and TRBJ1-2, is AAGVIQSPRHLIKEKRETATLKCYPIPRHDTVYWYQQGPGQDPQFLISFYEKMQSDKGSIPDRFSAQQFSDYHSELNMSSLELGDSALYFCASSIGTGNKHGYTFGSGTRLTVV.

This clone was seen more than once but under ten times. The V and J genes are TRBV11-2 and TRBJ2-7; 8 nucleotides line up with TRBD2. The germline V gene has CDR1 SGHAT and CDR2 FQNNGV. This CDR3 is built from 14 residues. V shed 1 base and J 7 bases; nucleotides not matched to a gene: 6. CDR3 residues: CASSLGGLAEEQYF. CDR3 bases: TGTGCCAGCAGCTTAGGAGGACTAGCAGAGGAGCAGTACTTC.

The chain carries TRBV18 and TRBJ2-7, with 10 bases identical to TRBD1. Trimming cost V 2 bases and J 7 bases; bases outside gene matches: 11. This CDR3 region has 16 residues. CDR1 is KGHSH and CDR2 is LQKENI in the germline V gene. The CDR3 spells CASSPLVGQGHGEQYF. Here the CDR3 DNA reads TGTGCCAGCTCACCATTGGTGGGACAGGGGCATGGGGAGCAGTACTTC.

This chain joins TRBV12-3 or TRBV12-4 and TRBJ2-2; TRBD1 might be the D (6 bases). Trimming cost V 5 bases and J 7 bases, with 11 bases left between them. CDR3 length: 13 residues. CDR3 residues: CASSIQGGGELFF. CDR3 coding DNA: TGTGCCAGCAGTATACAGGGTGGCGGGGAGCTGTTTTTT.

The V and J genes are TRBV12-3 or TRBV12-4 and TRBJ1-1; D not resolved. This CDR3 region has 12 residues. V lost 4 bases and J 9 bases, leaving 12 bases between the germline ends. This chain's CDR3 is CASSWTRTQAFF. The CDR3 nucleotides are TGTGCCAGCAGTTGGACTCGGACGCAAGCTTTCTTT.

This chain uses TRBV2 with TRBJ1-5; TRBD1 matches at 8 bases. The CDR3 runs 14 residues. V gave up 6 bases and J gave up 6 bases; unmatched junction bases: 7. Germline V gene data show CDR1 as SNHLY and CDR2 as FYNNEI. The CDR3 protein is CASSQDRVGQPQHF. CDR3 sequence (DNA): TGTGCCAGCAGCCAGGACAGGGTGGGTCAGCCCCAGCATTTT.

The chain uses TRBV28 and TRBJ1-2, with 12 nucleotides matching TRBD1. With V trimmed by 6 bases and J by 4 bases, 6 bases remained unmatched. This CDR3 is 15 amino acids long. Germline loops: CDR1 MDHEN, CDR2 SYDVKM. CDR3 in amino acids: CASRPGQGAAYGYTF. DNA for the CDR3: TGTGCCAGCAGGCCGGGACAGGGGGCGGCCTATGGCTACACCTTC.

The chain joins TRBV7-9 to TRBJ1-2; no reliable D call. Germline-derived CDR1 and CDR2 are SEHNR and FQNEAQ (reference sequence). The CDR3 has 17 amino acids. V shed 4 bases and J shed 5 bases, with 23 bases lying between them. The CDR3 spells CASSYRIRAAGDYGYTF. The CDR3 DNA sequence: TGTGCCAGCAGCTATCGGATTAGGGCAGCGGGAGATTATGGCTACACCTTC.

This clone was found a few times. The V and J genes are TRBV30 and TRBJ1-5; possibly TRBD1 for D (5 bases). This CDR3 has 13 amino acids. Germline loops: CDR1 GTSNPN, CDR2 SVGIG (reference sequence). V shed 1 base and J shed 3 bases, with 7 bases lying between them. The CDR3 coding sequence is TGTGCCTGGAGTGGGGACTACAATCAGCCCCAGCATTTT. It yields the protein CAWSGDYNQPQHF.

V usage is TRBV10-3 and J usage is TRBJ1-5; D call uncertain. Germline assignment: CDR1 ENHRY and CDR2 SYGVKD. The CDR3 extends over 14 amino acids. Trimming pared 6 bases from V and 2 bases from J, leaving 11 bases between. The CDR3 nucleotides are TGTGCCATCAGGGGAGCGGGAGGCAATCAGCCCCAGCATTTT. As protein: CAIRGAGGNQPQHF.

This clone showed up just once. The chain combines TRBV5-6 with TRBJ1-2; unclear D gene. The CDR3 is 15 amino acids. Trimming shortened V by 0 bases and J by 0 bases, and 9 bases separated the two germline ends. Germline-derived CDR1 and CDR2 are SGHDT and YYEEEE. CDR3 nucleotide sequence: TGTGCCAGCAGCTTGGGCGCGGGGTCTAACTATGGCTACACCTTC. Translating gives CASSLGAGSNYGYTF.

The chain combines TRBV9 with TRBJ2-5; D possibly corresponds to TRBD2 (5 bases). Germline lookup yields CDR1 SGDLS and CDR2 YYNGEE. The V end was cut by 0 bases, the J end by 0 bases, with 6 bases between. The CDR3 loop spans 14 amino acids. CDR3 protein: CASSVEADQETQYF. CDR3 coding DNA: TGTGCCAGCAGCGTAGAAGCGGACCAAGAGACCCAGTACTTC.

V usage is TRBV7-9 and J usage is TRBJ2-2, with 10 bases matching TRBD1. The junction had 6 bases not matched to a gene; V was cut back by 6 bases and J by 5 bases. This CDR3 comprises 15 residues. Germline V gives CDR1 SEHNR, CDR2 FQNEAQ (reference sequence). The CDR3, as DNA: TGTGCCAGCAGAGGGAGGGGACAGGGGACCGGGGAGCTGTTTTTT. It yields the protein CASRGRGQGTGELFF. Filled out from reference TRBV7-9 and TRBJ2-2, the complete variable domain reads DTGVSQNPRHKITKRGQNVTFRCDPISEHNRLYWYRQTLGQGPEFLTYFQNEAQLEKSRLLSDRFSAERPKGSFSTLEIQRTEQGDSAMYLCASRGRGQGTGELFFGEGSRLTVL.

This clone occurred once. The chain recombines TRBV6-5 with TRBJ2-7; TRBD1 matches at 9 bases. Looked up from germline, CDR1 is MNHEY and CDR2 is SVGAGI. This CDR3 has 15 amino acids. Trimming took 6 bases from V and 7 from J; bases not matched to a gene: 13. Here the CDR3 reads CASRLGGTGRYEQYF. In DNA, the CDR3 is TGTGCCAGCAGGCTGGGGGGGACAGGGCGATATGAGCAGTACTTC.

J is TRBJ1-2 and V is TRBV4-2; D might be TRBD1 (6 bases). CDR3 length equals 14 residues. The germline V gene encodes CDR1 LGHNA and CDR2 YNFKEQ. The V and J ends lost 0 bases and 5 bases respectively, with 10 bases between them. CDR3 DNA sequence: TGTGCCAGCAGCCAAGACAGGGGATCTTATGGCTACACCTTC. It translates to CASSQDRGSYGYTF.

This clone has just one count. This chain connects TRBV9 to TRBJ2-3, with 8 bases that match TRBD2. Germline trimming cut 4 bases from V and 6 bases from J; bases unmatched to any gene: 13. This CDR3 is built from 16 residues. Germline CDR1 SGDLS, CDR2 YYNGEE. The CDR3 DNA reads TGTGCCAGCAGCCCCTTCTCTGGACTAGCTAGTGATACGCAGTATTTT. It codes for CASSPFSGLASDTQYF.

This chain links TRBV12-3 or TRBV12-4 with TRBJ2-3; D remains ambiguous. This CDR3 region has 12 residues. Trimming left V 4 bases short and J 11 bases short, with 13 bases between. The CDR3 region has the DNA TGTGCCAGCAGTTCGAGTCGAATCGGGCAGTATTTT. Amino acids: CASSSSRIGQYF.